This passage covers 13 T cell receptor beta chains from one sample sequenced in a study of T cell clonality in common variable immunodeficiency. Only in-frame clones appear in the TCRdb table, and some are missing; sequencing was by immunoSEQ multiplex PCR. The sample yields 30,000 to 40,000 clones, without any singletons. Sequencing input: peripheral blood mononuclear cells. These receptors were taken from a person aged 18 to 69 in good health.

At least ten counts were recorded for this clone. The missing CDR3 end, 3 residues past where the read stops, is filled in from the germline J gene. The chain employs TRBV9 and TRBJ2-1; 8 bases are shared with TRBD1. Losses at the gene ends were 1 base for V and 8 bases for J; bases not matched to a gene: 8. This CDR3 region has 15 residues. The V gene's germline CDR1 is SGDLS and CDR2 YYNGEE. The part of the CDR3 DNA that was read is TGTGCCAGCAGCGTATTCTCGACAGGGGCCGATGAG. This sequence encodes CASSVFSTGADE. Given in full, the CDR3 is CASSVFSTGADEQFF.

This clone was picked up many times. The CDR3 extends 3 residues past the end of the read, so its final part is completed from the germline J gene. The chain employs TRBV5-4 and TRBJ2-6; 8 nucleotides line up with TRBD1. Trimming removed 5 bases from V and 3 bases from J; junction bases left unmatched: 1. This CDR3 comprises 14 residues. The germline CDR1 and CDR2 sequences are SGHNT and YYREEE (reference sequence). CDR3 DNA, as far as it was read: TGTGCCAGCAGGGACAGGGTTGGGGCCAACGTC. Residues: CASRDRVGANV. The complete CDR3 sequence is CASRDRVGANVLTF.

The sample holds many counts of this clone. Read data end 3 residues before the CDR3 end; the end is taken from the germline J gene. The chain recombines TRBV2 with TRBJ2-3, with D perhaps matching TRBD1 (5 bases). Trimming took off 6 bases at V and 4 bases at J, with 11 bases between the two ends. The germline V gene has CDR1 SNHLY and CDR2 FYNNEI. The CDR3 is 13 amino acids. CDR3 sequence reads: CASRIEGADTQYF. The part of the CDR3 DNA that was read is TGTGCCAGCAGGATCGAAGGGGCAGATACG.

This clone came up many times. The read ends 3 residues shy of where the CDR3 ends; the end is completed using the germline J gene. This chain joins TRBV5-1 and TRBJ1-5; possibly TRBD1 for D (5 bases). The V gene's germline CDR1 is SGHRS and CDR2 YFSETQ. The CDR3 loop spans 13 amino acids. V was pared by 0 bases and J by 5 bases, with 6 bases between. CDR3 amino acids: CASSLEGHQPQHF. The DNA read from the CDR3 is TGCGCCAGCAGCTTGGAGGGGCATCAGCCC.

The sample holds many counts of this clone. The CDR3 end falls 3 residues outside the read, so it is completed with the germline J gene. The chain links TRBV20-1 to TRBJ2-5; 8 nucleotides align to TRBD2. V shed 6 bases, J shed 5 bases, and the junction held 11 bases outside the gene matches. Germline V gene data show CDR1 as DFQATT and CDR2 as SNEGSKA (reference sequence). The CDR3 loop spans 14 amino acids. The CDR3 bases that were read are TGCAGTGCCGGGACTAGGGGGAACTGGGAGACC. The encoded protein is CSAGTRGNWET. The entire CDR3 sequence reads CSAGTRGNWETQYF.

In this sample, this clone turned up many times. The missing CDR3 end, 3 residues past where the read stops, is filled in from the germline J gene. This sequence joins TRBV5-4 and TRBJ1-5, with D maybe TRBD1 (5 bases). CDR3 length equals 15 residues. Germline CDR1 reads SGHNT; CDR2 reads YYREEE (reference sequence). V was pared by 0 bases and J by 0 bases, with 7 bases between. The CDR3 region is CASSLGGDSNQPQHF. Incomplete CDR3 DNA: TGTGCCAGCAGCTTGGGAGGGGATAGCAATCAGCCC.

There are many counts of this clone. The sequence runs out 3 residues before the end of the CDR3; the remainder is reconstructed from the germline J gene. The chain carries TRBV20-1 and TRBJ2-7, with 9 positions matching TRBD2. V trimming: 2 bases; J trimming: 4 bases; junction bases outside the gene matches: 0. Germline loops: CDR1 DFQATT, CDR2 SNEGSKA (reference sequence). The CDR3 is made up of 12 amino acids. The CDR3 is CSARLAGYEQYF. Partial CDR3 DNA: TGCAGTGCTAGACTAGCGGGATACGAG.

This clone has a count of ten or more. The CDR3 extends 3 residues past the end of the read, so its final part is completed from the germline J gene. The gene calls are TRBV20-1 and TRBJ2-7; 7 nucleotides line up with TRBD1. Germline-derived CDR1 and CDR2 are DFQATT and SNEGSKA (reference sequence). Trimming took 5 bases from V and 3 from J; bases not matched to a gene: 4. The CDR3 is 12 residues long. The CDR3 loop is CSARQGHYEQYF. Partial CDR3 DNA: TGCAGTGCTCGACAGGGACACTACGAG.

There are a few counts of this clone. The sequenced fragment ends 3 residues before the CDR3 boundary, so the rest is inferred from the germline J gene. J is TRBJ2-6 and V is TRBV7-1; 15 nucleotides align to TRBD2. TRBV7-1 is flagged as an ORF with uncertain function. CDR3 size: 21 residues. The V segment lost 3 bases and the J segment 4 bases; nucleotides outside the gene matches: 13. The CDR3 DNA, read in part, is TGTGCCAGCAGCTCCGCCGAGGGACTAGCGGGAGGCCGGTCAGGGGCCAACGTC. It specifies CASSSAEGLAGGRSGANV. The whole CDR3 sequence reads CASSSAEGLAGGRSGANVLTF.

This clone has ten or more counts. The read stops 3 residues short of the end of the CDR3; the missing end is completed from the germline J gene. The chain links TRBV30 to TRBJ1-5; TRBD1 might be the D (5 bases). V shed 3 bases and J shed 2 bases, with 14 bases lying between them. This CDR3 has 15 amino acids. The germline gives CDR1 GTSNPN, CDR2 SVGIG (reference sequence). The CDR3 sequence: CAWSPPRGGNQPQHF. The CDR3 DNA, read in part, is TGTGCCTGGAGCCCCCCAAGAGGGGGCAATCAGCCC.

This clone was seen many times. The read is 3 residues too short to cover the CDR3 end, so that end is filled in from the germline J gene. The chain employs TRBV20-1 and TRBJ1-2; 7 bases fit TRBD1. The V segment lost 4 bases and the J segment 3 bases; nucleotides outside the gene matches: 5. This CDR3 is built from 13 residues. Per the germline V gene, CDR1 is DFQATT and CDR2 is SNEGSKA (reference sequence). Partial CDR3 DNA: TGCAGTGCTAAAGGGACAGTGGACTATGGC. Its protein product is CSAKGTVDYG. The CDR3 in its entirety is CSAKGTVDYGYTF.

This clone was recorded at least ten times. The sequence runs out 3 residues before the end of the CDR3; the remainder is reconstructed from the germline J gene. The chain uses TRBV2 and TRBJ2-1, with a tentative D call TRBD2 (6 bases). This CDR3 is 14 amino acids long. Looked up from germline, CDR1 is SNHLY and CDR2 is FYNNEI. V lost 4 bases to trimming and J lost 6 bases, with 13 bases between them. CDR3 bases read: TGTGCCAGCAGTGTTAGCGGAGGGACCAATGAG. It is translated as CASSVSGGTNE. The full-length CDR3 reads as CASSVSGGTNEQFF.

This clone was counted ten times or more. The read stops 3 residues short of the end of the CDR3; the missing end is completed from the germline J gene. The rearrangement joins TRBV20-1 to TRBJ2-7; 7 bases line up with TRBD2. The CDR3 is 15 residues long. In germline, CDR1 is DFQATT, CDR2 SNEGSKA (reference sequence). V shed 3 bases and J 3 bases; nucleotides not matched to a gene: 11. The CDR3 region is CSARGRSGAIYEQYF. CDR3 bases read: TGCAGTGCTAGGGGCCGGAGCGGGGCTATCTACGAG.